This passage covers 29 T cell receptor beta chains from one sample sequenced in a study of T cell changes during pregnancy in multiple sclerosis. The table came from immunoSEQ multiplex PCR; TCRdb's copy has only in-frame clones and leaves some out. This table holds around 69,000 clones, roughly 90% found once. The material was peripheral blood, obtained in the third trimester of pregnancy. Receptor source: a female donor with multiple sclerosis, enrolled in a pregnancy study.

The DNA of the CDR3 is TGTGCCAGCAGCCCCGGGACAGGGAGGACCTACGAGCAGTACTTC. It translates to CASSPGTGRTYEQYF. This sequence joins TRBV27 and TRBJ2-7; 9 positions match TRBD1. Germline V gene sequence: CDR1 MNHEY, CDR2 SMNVEV (reference sequence). The ends lost 6 bases at V and 2 bases at J; junction bases unmatched: 8. This CDR3 contains 15 residues.

The chain is built from TRBV9 and TRBJ1-2; TRBD1 matches 7 bases. V lost 4 bases to trimming and J lost 10 bases; unmatched junction nucleotides: 10. The germline CDR1 and CDR2 sequences are SGDLS and YYNGEE. The CDR3 runs 13 residues. For the CDR3, the DNA is TGTGCCAGCAGCAAGGGGACAGCCCGAGACTACACCTTC. Its protein is CASSKGTARDYTF.

As DNA, the CDR3 is TGTGCCAGCAGTTCTACACCGCAGGGGATATATAATTCACCCCTCCACTTT. It specifies CASSSTPQGIYNSPLHF. The chain employs TRBV27 and TRBJ1-6, with TRBD1 as a possible D gene (6 bases). Per the germline V gene, CDR1 is MNHEY and CDR2 is SMNVEV (reference sequence). Trimming left V 4 bases short and J 4 bases short, with 17 bases between. The CDR3 extends over 17 amino acids.

This sequence joins TRBV2 and TRBJ2-7, with D tentatively TRBD1 (6 bases). The CDR3 runs to 13 residues. Trimming cost V 4 bases and J 3 bases, with 10 bases left between them. Per the germline V gene, CDR1 is SNHLY and CDR2 is FYNNEI. CDR3 sequence reads: CASSGQVNYEQYF. CDR3 nucleotide sequence: TGTGCCAGCAGTGGACAGGTGAACTACGAGCAGTACTTC.

V gene TRBV6-5 combines with J gene TRBJ2-1; D is possibly TRBD2 (6 bases). V was clipped by 0 bases and J by 3 bases, with 12 bases between them. This CDR3 region has 16 residues. CDR1 is MNHEY, CDR2 SVGAGI, per germline. CDR3 residues: CASSYSSGQVYNEQFF. The CDR3 bases are TGTGCCAGCAGTTACTCAAGCGGGCAGGTCTACAATGAGCAGTTCTTC.

This chain joins TRBV4-1 and TRBJ2-7; no clear D gene. Between the trimmed V and J ends, which lost 0 bases and 2 bases, there was a span of 8 bases. The germline V gene encodes CDR1 MGHRA and CDR2 YSYEKL. CDR3 length: 14 amino acids. The CDR3, as DNA: TGCGCCAGCAGCCAAGATCATTCGGCCTACGAGCAGTACTTC. Translation: CASSQDHSAYEQYF.

This chain connects TRBV29-1 to TRBJ1-3; D remains ambiguous. The CDR3 totals 16 residues. From germline, CDR1 is SQVTM and CDR2 ANQGSEA. Trimming left V 4 bases short and J 3 bases short, with 19 bases between. This chain's CDR3 is CSVVIPRSTNGNTIYF. DNA for the CDR3: TGCAGCGTTGTAATCCCGCGTTCCACGAATGGAAACACCATATATTTT.

The J gene is TRBJ1-1, the V gene TRBV10-3, with D uncertain. The CDR3 contains 14 residues. The germline gives CDR1 ENHRY, CDR2 SYGVKD. Trimming left V 9 bases short and J 1 base short, with 15 bases between. CDR3 region: CAISQGGWNTEAFF. CDR3 DNA sequence: TGTGCCATTTCTCAAGGCGGCTGGAACACTGAAGCTTTCTTT.

This sequence joins TRBV5-1 and TRBJ2-1, with 11 bases matching TRBD2. Losses at the gene ends were 1 base for V and 4 bases for J; bases not matched to a gene: 7. The CDR3 extends over 17 amino acids. The germline V gene encodes CDR1 SGHRS and CDR2 YFSETQ. Here the CDR3 DNA reads TGCGCCAGCAGCTTGCGGCCGGGGACTAGCGGTTACAATGAGCAGTTCTTC. Translating it yields CASSLRPGTSGYNEQFF.

The chain carries TRBV9 and TRBJ2-3, with TRBD2 matching 10 bases. Germline CDR1 is SGDLS and CDR2 is YYNGEE. The CDR3 runs to 17 residues. The V gene end was trimmed by 4 bases and the J gene end by 5 bases; junction bases not matched to a gene: 13. This CDR3 is CASSLRIAGGGKDTQYF. The CDR3, as DNA: TGTGCCAGCAGCCTGAGAATAGCGGGGGGCGGGAAAGATACGCAGTATTTT. The complete variable domain, with remaining parts taken from reference TRBV9 and TRBJ2-3, reads DSGVTQTPKHLITATGQRVTLRCSPRSGDLSVYWYQQSLDQGLQFLIQYYNGEERAKGNILERFSAQQFPDLHSELNLSSLELGDSALYFCASSLRIAGGGKDTQYFGPGTRLTVL.

This chain joins TRBV18 and TRBJ2-2; TRBD2 aligns across 8 bases. This CDR3 spans 16 amino acids. Germline CDR1 and CDR2: KGHSH and LQKENI. V was pared by 1 base and J by 4 bases, with 5 bases of the junction left unmatched. This chain's CDR3 is CASSPRHGGATGELFF. The CDR3 DNA sequence: TGTGCCAGCTCACCACGACACGGGGGGGCCACCGGGGAGCTGTTTTTT.

V and J are TRBV9 and TRBJ1-3; tentative D call: TRBD1 (5 bases). Germline loops: CDR1 SGDLS, CDR2 YYNGEE. Trimming shortened V by 2 bases and J by 0 bases, and 9 bases separated the two germline ends. The CDR3 spans 15 residues. CDR3 DNA: TGTGCCAGCAGCGTCCGGGGGAACTCTGGAAACACCATATATTTT. As protein: CASSVRGNSGNTIYF.

The table lists this clone with a few counts. This chain links TRBV11-1 with TRBJ2-7, with a weak D call TRBD2 (5 bases). This CDR3 contains 13 residues. The germline CDR1 and CDR2 sequences are SGHAT and FQDESV (reference sequence). Trimming pared 0 bases from V and 12 bases from J, leaving 15 bases between. The CDR3 DNA reads as TGTGCCAGCAGCTTAGCGAGGGAGTCAGGTCCGTACTTC. Translating it yields CASSLARESGPYF.

V is TRBV4-1 and J is TRBJ1-6, with D tentatively TRBD1 (6 bases). The CDR3 extends over 17 amino acids. The ends were cut back, 5 bases at V and 4 bases at J, with 18 bases in the middle. Germline V lookup: CDR1 MGHRA, CDR2 YSYEKL. The CDR3 region is CASSVLDSRFYNSPLHF. Written as DNA, the CDR3 is TGCGCCAGCAGCGTTCTGGACAGCCGATTTTATAATTCACCCCTCCACTTT.

V and J are TRBV5-1 and TRBJ1-6, with 7 bases fitting TRBD1. CDR3 length equals 15 residues. CDR1 is SGHRS, CDR2 YFSETQ, per germline. Losses at the gene ends were 4 bases for V and 6 bases for J; bases not matched to a gene: 7. This CDR3 is CASSAQGTANSPLHF. The CDR3, as DNA: TGCGCCAGCAGCGCCCAAGGGACAGCTAATTCACCCCTCCACTTT.

The rearrangement links TRBV11-2 to TRBJ1-1, with D unresolved. This CDR3 is built from 14 residues. The V gene's germline CDR1 is SGHAT and CDR2 FQNNGV. V was clipped by 1 base and J by 5 bases, with 11 bases between them. CDR3 DNA: TGTGCCAGCAGCTTAGCGGGTCCGGGGACTGAAGCTTTCTTT. Its protein product is CASSLAGPGTEAFF.

The chain uses TRBV15 and TRBJ1-6, with 7 bases lining up with TRBD1. Germline values: CDR1 LNHNV, CDR2 YYDKDF (reference sequence). The CDR3 runs 15 residues. V lost 4 bases to trimming and J lost 8 bases; unmatched junction nucleotides: 8. The CDR3 here is CATSTHDRAHSPLHF. Here the CDR3 DNA reads TGTGCCACCAGCACCCATGACAGGGCCCATTCACCCCTCCACTTT.

CDR3: CASSIWSGTATYNSPLHF. In DNA form, the CDR3 reads TGTGCCAGTAGTATTTGGTCCGGGACAGCCACCTATAATTCACCCCTCCACTTT. The V call is TRBV19, the J call TRBJ1-6, with 7 bases that match TRBD1. The CDR3 is 18 amino acids. The V and J ends lost 3 bases and 2 bases, in that order; junction bases with no gene match: 10. The germline V gene has CDR1 LNHDA and CDR2 SQIVND (reference sequence).

This chain links TRBV4-3 with TRBJ2-3, with D tentatively TRBD1 (5 bases). V gave up 4 bases and J gave up 2 bases, with 13 bases separating them. The CDR3 covers 15 residues. The germline V gene has CDR1 LGHNA and CDR2 YSLEER. CDR3 region: CASSPRQISTDTQYF. The CDR3 nucleotides read TGCGCCAGCAGCCCTCGACAGATTTCCACAGATACGCAGTATTTT.

This clone was recorded once. This chain joins TRBV5-1 and TRBJ2-3; 9 positions match TRBD1. With V trimmed by 6 bases and J by 3 bases, 5 bases remained unmatched. There are 14 residues in the CDR3. Germline CDR1 is SGHRS and CDR2 is YFSETQ. Here the CDR3 reads CASTGTGRTDTQYF. Here the CDR3 DNA reads TGCGCCAGCACGGGGACAGGGAGAACAGATACGCAGTATTTT.

The J gene is TRBJ1-6, the V gene TRBV30; D not resolved. V was clipped by 2 bases and J by 5 bases, with 7 bases between them. The germline V gene has CDR1 GTSNPN and CDR2 SVGIG (reference sequence). CDR3 length: 13 residues. This chain's CDR3 is CAWSSGHNSPLHF. CDR3 nucleotides: TGTGCCTGGAGTTCCGGTCATAATTCACCCCTCCACTTT.

This sequence joins TRBV7-2 and TRBJ1-1; D call uncertain. The CDR3 length is 13 residues. Per germline, CDR1 SGHTA and CDR2 FQGNSA. The V and J ends lost 5 bases and 1 base respectively, with 8 bases between them. The CDR3 DNA follows: TGTGCCAGCAGCGTGCTATCGAACACTGAAGCTTTCTTT. Residues: CASSVLSNTEAFF. Based on the CDR3 plus reference TRBV7-2 and TRBJ1-1, the full variable domain is GAGVSQSPSNKVTEKGKDVELRCDPISGHTALYWYRQSLGQGLEFLIYFQGNSAPDKSGLPSDRFSAERTGGSVSTLTIQRTQQEDSAVYLCASSVLSNTEAFFGQGTRLTVV.

The gene calls are TRBV5-1 and TRBJ2-5, with 7 bases identical to TRBD1. Germline values: CDR1 SGHRS, CDR2 YFSETQ. The CDR3 has 13 residues. J lost 4 bases, V lost 3 bases, and 3 bases had no gene match. The CDR3 DNA sequence: TGCGCCAGCAGCTCTCACAGGGGAGAGACCCAGTACTTC. It encodes CASSSHRGETQYF.

The rearrangement uses TRBV5-8 and TRBJ1-1; D gene ambiguous. Germline lookup yields CDR1 SGHTS and CDR2 YDEGEE. The CDR3 is 11 residues long. Trimming took 5 bases from V and 3 from J, leaving 5 bases between them. The CDR3 is CASSPYTEAFF. The CDR3 DNA sequence: TGTGCCAGCAGTCCGTACACTGAAGCTTTCTTT.

This clone appeared a single time. V usage is TRBV2 and J usage is TRBJ1-6; D not certain. The CDR3 is 17 amino acids. V dropped 4 bases and J dropped 10 bases, with 23 bases sitting between them. Germline loops: CDR1 SNHLY, CDR2 FYNNEI. CDR3 DNA sequence: TGTGCCAGCAGTGCACCCGCAGAGGGTAGGTTTGGATCACCCCTCCACTTT. Translation gives CASSAPAEGRFGSPLHF.

V is TRBV28 and J is TRBJ2-7; possible D gene TRBD2, 6 bases. V lost 3 bases to trimming and J lost 1 base, with 19 bases between them. CDR3 length: 17 residues. Germline CDR1 is MDHEN and CDR2 is SYDVKM. The DNA of the CDR3 is TGTGCCAGCAGTTTTGCTAGCGCCCACTGGGTATCCTACGAGCAGTACTTC. Its translation is CASSFASAHWVSYEQYF.

The sample holds a few counts of this clone. V gene TRBV6-4 combines with J gene TRBJ2-3, with a weak D call TRBD2 (6 bases). The CDR3 has 14 residues. With 0 bases removed from V and 5 bases from J, the gap between germline ends came to 9 bases. The germline gives CDR1 MRHNA, CDR2 SNTAGT. The CDR3 DNA reads TGTGCCAGCAGTGACTCGGAGGGTGGAGATACGCAGTATTTT. This codes for CASSDSEGGDTQYF.

The chain employs TRBV5-6 and TRBJ1-2, with D possibly being TRBD1 (5 bases). The CDR3 runs 12 residues. Germline assignment: CDR1 SGHDT and CDR2 YYEEEE. Trimming removed 3 bases from V and 7 bases from J, with 10 bases in between. The chain's CDR3 is CASSSGLLGYTF. For the CDR3, the DNA is TGTGCCAGCAGCTCAGGGCTCCTTGGCTACACCTTC.

This chain uses TRBV18 with TRBJ1-4; D is unclear. The V and J ends lost 3 bases and 5 bases respectively, with 10 bases between them. Germline V gene sequence: CDR1 KGHSH, CDR2 LQKENI. There are 14 residues in the CDR3. CDR3 DNA sequence: TGTGCCAGCTCACCTGCTTTGAGAAATGAAAAACTGTTTTTT. This sequence encodes CASSPALRNEKLFF.